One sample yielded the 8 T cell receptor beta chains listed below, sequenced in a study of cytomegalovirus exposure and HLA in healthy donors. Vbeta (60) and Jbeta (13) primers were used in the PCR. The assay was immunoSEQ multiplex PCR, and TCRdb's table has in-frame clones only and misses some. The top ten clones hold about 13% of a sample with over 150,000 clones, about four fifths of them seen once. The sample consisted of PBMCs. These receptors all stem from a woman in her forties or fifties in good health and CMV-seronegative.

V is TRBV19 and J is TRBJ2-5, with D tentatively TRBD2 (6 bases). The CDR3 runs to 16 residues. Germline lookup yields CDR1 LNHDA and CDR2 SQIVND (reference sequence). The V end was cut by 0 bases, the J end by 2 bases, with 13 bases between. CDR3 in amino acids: CASSIDSMGGQETQYF. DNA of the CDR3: TGTGCCAGTAGTATAGATTCCATGGGAGGTCAAGAGACCCAGTACTTC.

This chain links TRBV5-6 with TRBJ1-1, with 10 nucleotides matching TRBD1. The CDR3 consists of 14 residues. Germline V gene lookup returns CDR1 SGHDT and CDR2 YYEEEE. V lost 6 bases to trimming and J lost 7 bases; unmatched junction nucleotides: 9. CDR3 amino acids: CASTLGQGIGEAFF. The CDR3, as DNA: TGTGCCAGCACCCTGGGACAGGGGATCGGTGAAGCTTTCTTT. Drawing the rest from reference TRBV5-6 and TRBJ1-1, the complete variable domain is DAGVTQSPTHLIKTRGQQVTLRCSPKSGHDTVSWYQQALGQGPQFIFQYYEEEERQRGNFPDRFSGHQFPNYSSELNVNALLLGDSALYLCASTLGQGIGEAFFGQGTRLTVV.

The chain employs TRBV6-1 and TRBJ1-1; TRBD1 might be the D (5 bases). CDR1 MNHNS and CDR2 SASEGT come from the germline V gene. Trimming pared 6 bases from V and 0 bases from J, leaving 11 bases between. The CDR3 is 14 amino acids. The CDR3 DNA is TGTGCCAGCAGCCGACAGATCCTGAACACTGAAGCTTTCTTT. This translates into CASSRQILNTEAFF.

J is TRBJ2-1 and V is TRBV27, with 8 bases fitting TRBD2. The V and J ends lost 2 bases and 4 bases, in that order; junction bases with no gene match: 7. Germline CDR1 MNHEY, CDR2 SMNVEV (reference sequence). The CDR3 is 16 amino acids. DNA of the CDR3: TGTGCCAGCAGTTTAGTAGCGGGACCCGTATACAATGAGCAGTTCTTC. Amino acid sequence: CASSLVAGPVYNEQFF.

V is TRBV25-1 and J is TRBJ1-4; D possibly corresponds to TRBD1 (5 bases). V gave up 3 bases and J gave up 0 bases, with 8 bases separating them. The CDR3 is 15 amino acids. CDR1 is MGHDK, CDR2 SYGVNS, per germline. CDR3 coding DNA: TGTGCCAGCAGTGACTCAGGGTCAACTAATGAAAAACTGTTTTTT. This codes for CASSDSGSTNEKLFF. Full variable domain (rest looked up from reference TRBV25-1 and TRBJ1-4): EADIYQTPRYLVIGTGKKITLECSQTMGHDKMYWYQQDPGMELHLIHYSYGVNSTEKGDLSSESTVSRIRTEHFPLTLESARPSHTSQYLCASSDSGSTNEKLFFGSGTQLSVL.

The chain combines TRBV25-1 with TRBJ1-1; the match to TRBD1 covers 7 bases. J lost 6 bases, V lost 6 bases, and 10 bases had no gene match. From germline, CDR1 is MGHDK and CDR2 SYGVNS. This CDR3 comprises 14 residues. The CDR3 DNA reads TGTGCCAGCAGCTCAGAGGGGGCAGGTTCTGAAGCTTTCTTT. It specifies CASSSEGAGSEAFF.

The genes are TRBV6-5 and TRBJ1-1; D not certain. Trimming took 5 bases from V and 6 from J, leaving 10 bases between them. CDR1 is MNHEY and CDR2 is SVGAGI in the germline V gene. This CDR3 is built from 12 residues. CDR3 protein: CASSVFGSEAFF. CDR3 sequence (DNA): TGTGCCAGCAGTGTGTTCGGTTCTGAAGCTTTCTTT.

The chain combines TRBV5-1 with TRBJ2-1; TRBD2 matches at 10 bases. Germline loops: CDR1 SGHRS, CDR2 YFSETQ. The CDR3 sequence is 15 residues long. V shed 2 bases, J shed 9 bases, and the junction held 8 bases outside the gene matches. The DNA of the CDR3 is TGCGCCAGCAGCTTTGGACTAGCGGTTTCTAGTGAGCAGTTCTTC. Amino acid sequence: CASSFGLAVSSEQFF. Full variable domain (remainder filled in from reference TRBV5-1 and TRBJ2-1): KAGVTQTPRYLIKTRGQQVTLSCSPISGHRSVSWYQQTPGQGLQFLFEYFSETQRNKGNFPGRFSGRQFSNSRSEMNVSTLELGDSALYLCASSFGLAVSSEQFFGPGTRLTVL.